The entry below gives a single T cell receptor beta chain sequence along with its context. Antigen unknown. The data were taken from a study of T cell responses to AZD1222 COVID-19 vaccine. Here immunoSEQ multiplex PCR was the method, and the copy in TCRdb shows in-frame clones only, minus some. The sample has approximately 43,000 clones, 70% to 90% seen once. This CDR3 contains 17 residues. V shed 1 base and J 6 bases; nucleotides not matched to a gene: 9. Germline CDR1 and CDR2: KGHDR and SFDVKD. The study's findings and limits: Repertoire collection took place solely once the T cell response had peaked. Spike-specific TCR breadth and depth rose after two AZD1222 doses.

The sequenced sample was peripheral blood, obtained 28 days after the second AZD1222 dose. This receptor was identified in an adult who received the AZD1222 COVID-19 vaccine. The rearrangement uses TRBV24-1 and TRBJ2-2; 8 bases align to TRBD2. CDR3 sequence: CATSDFLARGGSGELFF. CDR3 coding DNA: TGTGCCACCAGTGATTTTCTTGCTCGGGGGGGCTCCGGGGAGCTGTTTTTT.